This T cell receptor beta chain was sequenced in a study of blood T cell repertoires in COVID-19 (dated by TCRdb to about 2020). Broadly, across the study: Collaborator samples came from the United States, Italy and Spain and covered acute and convalescent phases of COVID-19. The material from the prospective study consisted of cDNA or gDNA derived from T cells, B-cell-depleted T cells, or PBMCs. The dataset comprised deeply sampled blood TCRbeta repertoires from subjects exposed to, actively infected with, or recovered from COVID-19. The repertoires were made available in a free public database intended to serve as a resource for research on the immune response to SARS-CoV-2. Samples were obtained from the ongoing ImmuneRACE study (first 160 participants) and from 950 to 1,500 subjects provided by 6 global collaborators. Nearly every sample came with metadata listing a de-identified subject ID, COVID-19 status, age in years and sex. Where available, HLA class I and class II types were taken from metadata supplied by the sample provider and were not determined by assay-based typing.

Collaborating institutions collected whole blood in K2EDTA tubes following their own protocols. For TCRbeta analysis, collaborators shipped samples as frozen whole blood, isolated PBMCs, or DNA extracted from either of those sample types. The germline V gene (reference sequence) specifies SEHNR as CDR1 and FQNEAQ as CDR2. The CDR3 numbers 14 residues from cysteine through phenylalanine. Of all the DNA, just the CDR3 is kept, 42 bases in frame from base 1. The V end gives up 2 bases and the J end 6 bases, leaving 4 bases in the junction not matched to a gene. The immunoSEQ Assay, a bias-controlled multiplex PCR, was used to amplify TCRbeta CDR3 regions from genomic DNA. In the original analysis: Nucleated cell counts per sample were estimated from amplification of reference gene primers within the assay. To quantify the absolute abundance of each unique TCRbeta CDR3 rearrangement, sequence reads were collapsed and filtered. For each sample, productive Simpson clonality was calculated as the square root of Simpson's diversity index across productive rearrangements. In its TCRdb copy, this immuneACCESS table keeps in-frame sequences only and misses some clones. Where compared with another copy, unresolved V genes explain less than half of these, and the others have no known cause. V, J and clone size are taken as reported in that table, and D and trimming were inferred from the DNA itself. This sample gives some 93,000 clones in total; around 79% of them show up just once. The top ten hold about 24% of the sample.

Points the paper makes about the study in general: The quantity of clinical and demographic metadata differed by source and by participant and was supplied without curation.

Concerning this clone itself: The clone's antigen remains unknown. Base qualities are not at hand, and no much larger clone is one base apart.

This receptor was taken from a human donor in a cohort sampled during active COVID-19. Input material: peripheral blood. This chain joins TRBV7-9 to TRBJ2-7, and TRBD2 aligns with 10 junction nucleotides. The bases read TGTGCCAGCAGCTTACTAGCGGGAGAGGGCGAGCAGTACTTC. It translates to CASSLLAGEGEQYF.